Sequencing of this TCR beta chain was carried out in a study of neoadjuvant anti-PD-1 for oral cavity cancer. Study overall: Most patients had three to four biweekly doses of 3 mg/kg nivolumab before resection. Patients without progression got a fourth dose around day 43. Study-wide results and limits: With a few patients per group, TCR findings need larger cohorts.

Time point denoted: after neoadjuvant nivolumab, at surgical resection. For this clone: What it binds is unknown.

Libraries were prepared by immunoSEQ multiplex PCR; TCRdb keeps only in-frame clonotypes and omits some of them. The sample shows about 32,000 clones, 80% of them seen only once. The germline gives CDR1 MNHNY, CDR2 SVGAGI (reference sequence). Trimming cost V 4 bases and J 2 bases, with 12 bases left between them. This CDR3 is 15 amino acids long. This TCR was recovered from a person between 40 and 79 years old with oral cavity squamous cell carcinoma. This material consisted of PBMCs, taken after nivolumab (anti-PD-1) treatment. V is TRBV6-6 and J is TRBJ2-1; D assignment may be TRBD1 or TRBD2 (6 bases each). The chain's CDR3 is CASSSWGAAYNEQFF. The CDR3 DNA follows: TGTGCCAGCAGTTCCTGGGGGGCGGCCTACAATGAGCAGTTCTTC.